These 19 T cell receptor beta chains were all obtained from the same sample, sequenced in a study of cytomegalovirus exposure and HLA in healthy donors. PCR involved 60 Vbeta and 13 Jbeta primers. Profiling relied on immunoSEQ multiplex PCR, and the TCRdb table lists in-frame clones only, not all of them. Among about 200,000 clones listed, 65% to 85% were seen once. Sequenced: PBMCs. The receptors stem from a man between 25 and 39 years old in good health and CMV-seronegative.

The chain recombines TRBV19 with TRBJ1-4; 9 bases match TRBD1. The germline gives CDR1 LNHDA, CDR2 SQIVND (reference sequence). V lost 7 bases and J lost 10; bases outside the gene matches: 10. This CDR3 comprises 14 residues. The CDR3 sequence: CASKQGQGFGKLFF. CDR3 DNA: TGTGCCAGTAAGCAGGGACAGGGTTTTGGAAAACTGTTTTTT.

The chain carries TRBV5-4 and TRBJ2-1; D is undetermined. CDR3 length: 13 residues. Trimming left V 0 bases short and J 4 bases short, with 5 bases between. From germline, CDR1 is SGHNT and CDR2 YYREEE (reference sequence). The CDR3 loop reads CASSLAQYNEQFF. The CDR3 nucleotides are TGTGCCAGCAGCTTGGCCCAATACAATGAGCAGTTCTTC.

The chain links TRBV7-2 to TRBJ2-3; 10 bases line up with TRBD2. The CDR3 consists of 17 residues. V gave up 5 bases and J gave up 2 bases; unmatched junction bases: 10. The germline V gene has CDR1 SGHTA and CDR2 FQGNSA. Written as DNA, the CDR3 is TGTGCCAGCAGCCCGGGTGGAGCGGGGGGGTTCACAGATACGCAGTATTTT. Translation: CASSPGGAGGFTDTQYF.

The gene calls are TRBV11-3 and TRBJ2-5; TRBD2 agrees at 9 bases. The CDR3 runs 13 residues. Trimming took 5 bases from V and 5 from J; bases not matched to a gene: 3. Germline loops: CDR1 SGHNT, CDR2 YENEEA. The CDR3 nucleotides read TGTGCCAGCAGCCCGAGCGGGGGGGAGACCCAGTACTTC. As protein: CASSPSGGETQYF.

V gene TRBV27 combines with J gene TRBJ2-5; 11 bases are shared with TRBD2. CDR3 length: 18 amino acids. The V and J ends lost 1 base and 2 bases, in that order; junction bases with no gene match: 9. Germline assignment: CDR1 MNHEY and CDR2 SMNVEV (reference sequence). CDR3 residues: CASSLWGGSSGGQETQYF. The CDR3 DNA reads TGTGCCAGCAGTTTATGGGGGGGGTCTAGCGGGGGGCAAGAGACCCAGTACTTC.

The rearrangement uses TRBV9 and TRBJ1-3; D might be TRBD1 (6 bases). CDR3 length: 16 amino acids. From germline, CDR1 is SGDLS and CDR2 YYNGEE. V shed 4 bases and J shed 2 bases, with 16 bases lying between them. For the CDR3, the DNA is TGTGCCAGCAGCCAAAACCAGGGGTTCACTGGAAACACCATATATTTT. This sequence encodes CASSQNQGFTGNTIYF. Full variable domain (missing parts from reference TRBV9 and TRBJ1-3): DSGVTQTPKHLITATGQRVTLRCSPRSGDLSVYWYQQSLDQGLQFLIQYYNGEERAKGNILERFSAQQFPDLHSELNLSSLELGDSALYFCASSQNQGFTGNTIYFGEGSWLTVV.

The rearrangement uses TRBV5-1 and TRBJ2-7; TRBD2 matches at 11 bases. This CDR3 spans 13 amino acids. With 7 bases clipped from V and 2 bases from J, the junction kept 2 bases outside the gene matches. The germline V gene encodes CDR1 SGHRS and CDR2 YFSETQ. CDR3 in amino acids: CASQLAGAYEQYF. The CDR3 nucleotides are TGCGCCAGCCAACTAGCGGGAGCCTACGAGCAGTACTTC. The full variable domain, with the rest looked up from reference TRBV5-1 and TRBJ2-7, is KAGVTQTPRYLIKTRGQQVTLSCSPISGHRSVSWYQQTPGQGLQFLFEYFSETQRNKGNFPGRFSGRQFSNSRSEMNVSTLELGDSALYLCASQLAGAYEQYFGPGTRLTVT.

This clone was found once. The DNA for the CDR3 is TGTGCCAGTAGTATAGTCCCCTCGGGGGGAAATCAGCCCCAGCATTTT. Amino acid sequence: CASSIVPSGGNQPQHF. V is TRBV19 and J is TRBJ1-5; the D gene is possibly TRBD1 (5 bases). This CDR3 comprises 16 residues. V shed 1 base and J shed 4 bases, with 14 bases lying between them. The germline V gene has CDR1 LNHDA and CDR2 SQIVND (reference sequence).

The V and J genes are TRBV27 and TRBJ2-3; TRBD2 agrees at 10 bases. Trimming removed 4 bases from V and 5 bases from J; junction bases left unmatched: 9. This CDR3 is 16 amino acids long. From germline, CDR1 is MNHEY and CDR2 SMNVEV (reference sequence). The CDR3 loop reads CASSSQLAGTGDTQYF. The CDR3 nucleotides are TGTGCCAGCAGTTCCCAACTAGCGGGGACGGGAGATACGCAGTATTTT.

CDR3 loop: CASSPWTGADEQYF. The CDR3 DNA follows: TGCGCCAGCAGCCCCTGGACAGGGGCGGACGAGCAGTACTTC. This chain joins TRBV5-1 and TRBJ2-7; TRBD1 matches at 9 bases. Unmatched junction bases numbered 7, after V lost 4 bases and J lost 5 bases. CDR3 length: 14 residues. Germline V lookup: CDR1 SGHRS, CDR2 YFSETQ.

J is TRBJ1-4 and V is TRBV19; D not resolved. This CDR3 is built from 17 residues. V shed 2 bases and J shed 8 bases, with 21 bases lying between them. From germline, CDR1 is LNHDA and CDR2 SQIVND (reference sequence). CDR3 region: CASSISIRSREREKLFF. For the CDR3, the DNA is TGTGCCAGTAGTATAAGTATCCGGAGTCGCGAGAGGGAAAAACTGTTTTTT.

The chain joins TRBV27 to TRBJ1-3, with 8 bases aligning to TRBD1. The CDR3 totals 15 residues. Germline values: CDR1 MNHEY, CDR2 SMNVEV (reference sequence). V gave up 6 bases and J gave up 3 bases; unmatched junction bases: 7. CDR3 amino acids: CASRVDREGGNTIYF. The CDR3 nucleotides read TGTGCCAGCAGGGTGGACAGGGAAGGTGGAAACACCATATATTTT.

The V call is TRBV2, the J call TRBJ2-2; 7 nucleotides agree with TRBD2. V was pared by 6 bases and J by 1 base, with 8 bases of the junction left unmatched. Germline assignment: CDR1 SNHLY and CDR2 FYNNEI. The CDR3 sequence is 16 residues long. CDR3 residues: CASSKLRGGNTGELFF. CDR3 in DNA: TGTGCCAGCAGCAAACTCCGCGGGGGGAACACCGGGGAGCTGTTTTTT.

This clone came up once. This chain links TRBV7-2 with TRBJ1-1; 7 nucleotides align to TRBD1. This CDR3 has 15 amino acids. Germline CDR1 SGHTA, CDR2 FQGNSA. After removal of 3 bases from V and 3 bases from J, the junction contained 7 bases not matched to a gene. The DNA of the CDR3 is TGTGCCAGCAGCTTCTCAGGGGGAATCGACACTGAAGCTTTCTTT. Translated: CASSFSGGIDTEAFF.

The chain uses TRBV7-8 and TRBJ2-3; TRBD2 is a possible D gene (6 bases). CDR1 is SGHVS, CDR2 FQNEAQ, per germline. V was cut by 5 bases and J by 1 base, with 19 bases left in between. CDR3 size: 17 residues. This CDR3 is CASSKGLPGGRTDTQYF. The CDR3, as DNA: TGTGCCAGCAGCAAGGGACTCCCTGGGGGTCGCACAGATACGCAGTATTTT.

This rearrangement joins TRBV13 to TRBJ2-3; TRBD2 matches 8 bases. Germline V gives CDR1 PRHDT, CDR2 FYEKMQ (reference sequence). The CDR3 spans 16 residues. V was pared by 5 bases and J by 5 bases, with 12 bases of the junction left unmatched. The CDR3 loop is CASSPRGAGVGDTQYF. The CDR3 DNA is TGTGCCAGCAGCCCGCGGGGAGCGGGGGTAGGAGATACGCAGTATTTT.

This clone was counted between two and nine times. This CDR3 is CAITNRDSYNEQFF. CDR3 DNA: TGTGCCATCACCAACAGGGACTCCTACAATGAGCAGTTCTTC. The V gene is TRBV10-3, the J gene TRBJ2-1; TRBD1 might be the D (6 bases). CDR1 and CDR2 (germline): ENHRY, SYGVKD. The CDR3 runs to 14 residues. Trimming pared 7 bases from V and 0 bases from J, leaving 10 bases between.

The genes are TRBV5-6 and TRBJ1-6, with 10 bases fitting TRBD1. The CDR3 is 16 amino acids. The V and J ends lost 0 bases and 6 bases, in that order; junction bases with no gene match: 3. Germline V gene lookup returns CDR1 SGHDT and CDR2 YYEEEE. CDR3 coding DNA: TGTGCCAGCAGCTTGGTCCGGACAGGGGGTAATTCACCCCTCCACTTT. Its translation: CASSLVRTGGNSPLHF.

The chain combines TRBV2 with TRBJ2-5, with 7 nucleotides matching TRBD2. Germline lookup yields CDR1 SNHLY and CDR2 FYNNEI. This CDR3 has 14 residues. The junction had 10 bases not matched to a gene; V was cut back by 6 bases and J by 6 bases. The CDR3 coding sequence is TGTGCCAGCAGCATCCGGGAGGCCGGAAAGACCCAGTACTTC. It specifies CASSIREAGKTQYF.